The 26 T cell receptor beta chains below come from one sample, sequenced in a study of cytomegalovirus exposure and HLA in healthy donors. PCR used 60 Vbeta primers and 13 Jbeta primers. Clones were sequenced by immunoSEQ multiplex PCR, and TCRdb holds only the in-frame ones, with some missing. The table shows about 170,000 clones, with approximately 85% occurring only once. The material sequenced was PBMCs. These TCRs come from a man in his late teens or twenties in good health and CMV-seropositive.

V usage is TRBV7-9 and J usage is TRBJ1-6; D is unclear. Germline lookup yields CDR1 SEHNR and CDR2 FQNEAQ (reference sequence). Trimming stripped 3 bases from V and 8 bases from J, with 11 bases between. This CDR3 is built from 14 residues. The CDR3 loop reads CASSLTISDSPLHF. The CDR3 bases are TGTGCCAGCAGCTTGACTATCTCAGATTCACCCCTCCACTTT.

A few counts support this clone. The V call is TRBV5-4, the J call TRBJ1-1; 10 positions match TRBD1. The CDR3 runs to 15 residues. Germline V gene data show CDR1 as SGHNT and CDR2 as YYREEE (reference sequence). Losses at the gene ends were 4 bases for V and 3 bases for J; bases not matched to a gene: 6. This CDR3 is CASSPWTGGHTEAFF. CDR3 nucleotides: TGTGCCAGCAGCCCTTGGACAGGGGGGCACACTGAAGCTTTCTTT.

This chain uses TRBV15 with TRBJ2-2; TRBD1 matches 7 bases. In germline, CDR1 is LNHNV, CDR2 YYDKDF (reference sequence). Trimming at V came to 9 bases and at J to 0 bases, leaving 7 bases not matched to a gene. CDR3 length equals 15 residues. The CDR3 protein is CATSRDSSNTGELFF. The DNA for the CDR3 is TGTGCCACGAGTCGGGACAGCTCGAACACCGGGGAGCTGTTTTTT.

The gene calls are TRBV30 and TRBJ1-6, with D possibly TRBD1 on 5 matching bases. The CDR3 covers 14 residues. Between the trimmed V and J ends, which lost 5 bases and 5 bases, there was a span of 13 bases. The germline V gene has CDR1 GTSNPN and CDR2 SVGIG (reference sequence). In DNA, the CDR3 is TGTGCCTGGGAACCCGGGACTCATAATTCACCCCTCCACTTT. This codes for CAWEPGTHNSPLHF.

V and J are TRBV7-9 and TRBJ1-5, with 10 positions matching TRBD1. The CDR3 has 13 amino acids. With V trimmed by 1 base and J by 12 bases, 3 bases remained unmatched. CDR1 and CDR2 (germline): SEHNR, FQNEAQ (reference sequence). CDR3 nucleotide sequence: TGTGCCAGCAGCTTAGGAGGGGACAGGGGCCAGCATTTT. Translated, it gives CASSLGGDRGQHF.

The rearrangement links TRBV5-1 to TRBJ2-7; the D gene is possibly TRBD2 (5 bases). The CDR3 totals 14 residues. V shed 2 bases and J shed 1 base, with 10 bases lying between them. The germline gives CDR1 SGHRS, CDR2 YFSETQ. The chain's CDR3 is CASSLGGGSYEQYF. The DNA for the CDR3 is TGCGCCAGCAGCTTAGGAGGCGGATCCTACGAGCAGTACTTC.

In its sample, this clone was seen a few times. The chain carries TRBV21-1 and TRBJ2-7; the table names TRBD2, a call not compared with the DNA. TRBV21-1 is labeled a pseudogene. The CDR3 sequence is 16 residues long. CDR3 nucleotides: TGTGCCAGCAGCAAAGTAGGAGGCGGATATTGGTACGAGCAGTACTTC. Translating it yields CASSKVGGGYWYEQYF.

The chain recombines TRBV5-5 with TRBJ1-3; D is possibly TRBD1 (5 bases). CDR1 is SGHKS and CDR2 is YYEKEE in the germline V gene (reference sequence). Trimming pared 3 bases from V and 3 bases from J, leaving 13 bases between. CDR3 length equals 15 residues. CDR3 residues: CASSSPSGLGNTIYF. The DNA for the CDR3 is TGTGCCAGCAGCTCTCCCTCGGGACTTGGAAACACCATATATTTT. Full variable domain (remainder filled in from reference TRBV5-5 and TRBJ1-3): DAGVTQSPTHLIKTRGQQVTLRCSPISGHKSVSWYQQVLGQGPQFIFQYYEKEERGRGNFPDRFSARQFPNYSSELNVNALLLGDSALYLCASSSPSGLGNTIYFGEGSWLTVV.

The chain joins TRBV7-5 to TRBJ2-3; the DNA was not compared with TRBD2, the D call given in the table. TRBV7-5 is designated a pseudogene. The CDR3 has 16 amino acids. Here the CDR3 DNA reads TGTGCCAGAAGCTTAGAGGCGGGACGGCGCACAGATACGCAGTATTTT. Protein: CARSLEAGRRTDTQYF.

The chain links TRBV19 to TRBJ1-5; TRBD1 aligns across 10 bases. The CDR3 totals 17 residues. J lost 6 bases, V lost 6 bases, and 14 bases had no gene match. Germline CDR1 is LNHDA and CDR2 is SQIVND (reference sequence). This CDR3 is CASSLMGQGSSIQPQHF. CDR3 in DNA: TGTGCCAGTAGCCTCATGGGACAGGGGAGCTCCATTCAGCCCCAGCATTTT.

J is TRBJ1-5 and V is TRBV19; D uncertain. Germline CDR1 reads LNHDA; CDR2 reads SQIVND (reference sequence). This CDR3 comprises 16 residues. The germline V and J ends were trimmed by 6 bases and 0 bases, with 15 bases remaining between them. In DNA form, the CDR3 reads TGTGCCAGTAGCCCCATCGGGAGATATAGCAATCAGCCCCAGCATTTT. It specifies CASSPIGRYSNQPQHF.

The CDR3 sequence: CASSQEGGGGAMNEQFF. The CDR3 region has the DNA TGCGCCAGCAGCCAAGAAGGGGGCGGGGGGGCCATGAATGAGCAGTTCTTC. The gene calls are TRBV4-3 and TRBJ2-1, with 9 bases aligning to TRBD2. The CDR3 is 17 residues long. Unmatched junction bases numbered 10, after V lost 0 bases and J lost 7 bases. Germline V lookup: CDR1 LGHNA, CDR2 YSLEER.

CDR3 sequence: CSVVGQKTYEQYF. The DNA of the CDR3 is TGCAGCGTTGTGGGACAGAAAACCTACGAGCAGTACTTC. The chain links TRBV29-1 to TRBJ2-7; 7 bases are a match to TRBD1. CDR3 size: 13 residues. V was clipped by 4 bases and J by 2 bases; unmatched bases: 5. The germline CDR1 and CDR2 sequences are SQVTM and ANQGSEA.

The gene calls are TRBV18 and TRBJ2-7; 9 bases fit TRBD1. The length of the CDR3 is 15 residues. The germline gives CDR1 KGHSH, CDR2 LQKENI. The ends lost 3 bases at V and 3 bases at J; junction bases unmatched: 6. The CDR3 DNA reads as TGTGCCAGCTCACCGGGACAGGGAATTATCTACGAGCAGTACTTC. Its protein product is CASSPGQGIIYEQYF.

The chain's CDR3 is CASSLARGRNSPLHF. CDR3 nucleotides: TGTGCCAGCAGCTTAGCGCGGGGAAGGAATTCACCCCTCCACTTT. J is TRBJ1-6 and V is TRBV7-6; D not resolved. The V and J ends lost 0 bases and 7 bases respectively, with 10 bases between them. The CDR3 contains 15 residues. The V gene's germline CDR1 is SGHVS and CDR2 FNYEAQ.

The J gene is TRBJ2-1, the V gene TRBV5-6, with 11 positions matching TRBD2. CDR3 length: 15 amino acids. V lost 5 bases and J lost 4; bases outside the gene matches: 5. Germline-derived CDR1 and CDR2 are SGHDT and YYEEEE. CDR3 residues: CASRATSGTYNEQFF. In nucleotides, the CDR3 is TGTGCCAGCAGAGCGACTAGCGGGACTTACAATGAGCAGTTCTTC.

V gene TRBV15 combines with J gene TRBJ2-5; 8 bases align to TRBD1. The last part of the DNA fits TRBJ2-7 better; the J call may be wrong. The length of the CDR3 is 15 residues. Germline CDR1 and CDR2: LNHNV and YYDKDF (reference sequence). The CDR3 loop reads CATSSGQGRSYEQYF. The CDR3 bases are TGTGCCACCAGCAGTGGACAGGGTAGATCCTACGAGCAGTACTTC.

The rearrangement joins TRBV11-2 to TRBJ2-7; D unresolved. The germline V and J ends were trimmed by 4 bases and 0 bases, with 10 bases remaining between them. Germline V gene sequence: CDR1 SGHAT, CDR2 FQNNGV. This CDR3 contains 14 residues. As DNA, the CDR3 is TGTGCCAGCAGCTCTGTAGAACCCTCCTACGAGCAGTACTTC. It translates to CASSSVEPSYEQYF.

Concerning this clone itself: Distinct nucleotide sequences in the sample also encode this CDR3. V gene TRBV19 combines with J gene TRBJ1-1; D is unresolved. The CDR3 spans 14 residues. In germline, CDR1 is LNHDA, CDR2 SQIVND (reference sequence). Trimming pared 3 bases from V and 4 bases from J, leaving 12 bases between. The CDR3 loop is CASSITRGGTEAFF. DNA for the CDR3: TGTGCCAGTAGTATTACCCGAGGTGGCACTGAAGCTTTCTTT.

The V and J genes are TRBV6-5 and TRBJ1-1, with 7 bases identical to TRBD1. Germline V gives CDR1 MNHEY, CDR2 SVGAGI. The CDR3 is 15 amino acids. V lost 5 bases and J lost 0; bases outside the gene matches: 6. CDR3 sequence: CASSPGTVMNTEAFF. The CDR3 region has the DNA TGTGCCAGCAGTCCAGGGACAGTCATGAACACTGAAGCTTTCTTT.

The rearrangement joins TRBV7-2 to TRBJ2-3; 8 bases align to TRBD1. The CDR3 extends over 16 amino acids. Looked up from germline, CDR1 is SGHTA and CDR2 is FQGNSA. V was clipped by 1 base and J by 3 bases; unmatched bases: 6. The CDR3 DNA is TGTGCCAGCAGCTTAGGGCAGGGGGCGCAAACAGATACGCAGTATTTT. Translation gives CASSLGQGAQTDTQYF.

This chain connects TRBV19 to TRBJ1-4, with a weak D call TRBD1 (6 bases). The V and J ends lost 2 bases and 0 bases respectively, with 7 bases between them. Germline V gene lookup returns CDR1 LNHDA and CDR2 SQIVND (reference sequence). The CDR3 covers 15 residues. The CDR3 loop reads CASSIQGTTNEKLFF. Written as DNA, the CDR3 is TGTGCCAGTAGTATACAGGGGACAACTAATGAAAAACTGTTTTTT. The full variable domain, rest sourced from reference TRBV19 and TRBJ1-4, is DGGITQSPKYLFRKEGQNVTLSCEQNLNHDAMYWYRQDPGQGLRLIYYSQIVNDFQKGDIAEGYSVSREKKESFPLTVTSAQKNPTAFYLCASSIQGTTNEKLFFGSGTQLSVL.

This chain uses TRBV7-2 with TRBJ2-1; weak D call: TRBD2 (6 bases). The ends were cut back, 5 bases at V and 7 bases at J, with 9 bases in the middle. There are 12 residues in the CDR3. Per the germline V gene, CDR1 is SGHTA and CDR2 is FQGNSA. The chain's CDR3 is CASSRTNNEQFF. The CDR3, as DNA: TGTGCCAGCAGCCGGACTAATAATGAGCAGTTCTTC.

This chain links TRBV5-1 with TRBJ2-1; D may be TRBD1 (6 bases). This CDR3 comprises 13 residues. Trimming took off 3 bases at V and 4 bases at J, with 8 bases between the two ends. Germline lookup yields CDR1 SGHRS and CDR2 YFSETQ. CDR3 region: CASSSTGYNEQFF. CDR3 nucleotides: TGCGCCAGCAGCTCGACAGGATACAATGAGCAGTTCTTC.

The V and J genes are TRBV4-3 and TRBJ1-2; the D gene is possibly TRBD1 (6 bases). Trimming left V 0 bases short and J 10 bases short, with 18 bases between. The CDR3 loop spans 15 amino acids. Germline V CDR1 and CDR2: LGHNA, YSLEER. The CDR3 is CASSQDRTTGTPYTF. CDR3 DNA sequence: TGCGCCAGCAGCCAAGATAGGACCACCGGGACACCCTACACCTTC.

The chain carries TRBV6-1 and TRBJ2-4; 16 positions match TRBD2. The CDR3 has 18 amino acids. After removal of 3 bases from V and 1 base from J, the junction contained 3 bases not matched to a gene. Looked up from germline, CDR1 is MNHNS and CDR2 is SASEGT. The CDR3 loop reads CASSEGLAGGPAKNIQYF. CDR3 bases: TGTGCCAGCAGTGAGGGACTAGCGGGGGGGCCCGCCAAAAACATTCAGTACTTC.